Shown below are 28 T cell receptor beta chains from a single sample sequenced in a study of a mutant IDH1 vaccine in newly diagnosed glioma. The time point denotes: week 11, during vaccination. The vaccine gave 300 ug of a 20-mer mutant IDH1 peptide subcutaneously per dose. Their antigens remain unidentified. Assay: immunoSEQ multiplex PCR; the TCRdb copy retains only in-frame clones and omits some. This sample has fewer than 35,000 clones, with almost 90% found just once. Sequencing used PBMCs, obtained from a glioma patient whose treatment included an IDH1 peptide vaccine. These receptors were collected from a man between 18 and 35 years old with glioma.

The V call is TRBV30, the J call TRBJ2-2; 10 bases are a match to TRBD1. The germline gives CDR1 GTSNPN, CDR2 SVGIG (reference sequence). The CDR3 is made up of 14 amino acids. V lost 8 bases to trimming and J lost 7 bases; unmatched junction nucleotides: 10. In DNA, the CDR3 is TGTGCCCGTAACGACAGGGGGCGCGGCGGGGAGCTGTTTTTT. Its translation is CARNDRGRGGELFF.

The chain has TRBV7-2 and TRBJ1-2, with 11 positions matching TRBD1. The CDR3 length is 14 residues. Germline CDR1 and CDR2: SGHTA and FQGNSA. The junction had 3 bases not matched to a gene; V was cut back by 5 bases and J by 4 bases. The CDR3 loop is CASSADRGPYGYTF. The CDR3 DNA reads as TGTGCCAGCAGCGCGGACAGGGGGCCCTATGGCTACACCTTC.

The chain carries TRBV6-5 and TRBJ2-7, with D tentatively TRBD1 (6 bases). Trimming removed 7 bases at V and 4 bases at J, with 11 bases between. This CDR3 region has 12 residues. CDR1 is MNHEY and CDR2 is SVGAGI in the germline V gene. The CDR3 protein is CASKGVSYEQYF. The DNA of the CDR3 is TGTGCCAGCAAGGGGGTCAGTTACGAGCAGTACTTC.

V is TRBV15 and J is TRBJ2-7; a weak D match, TRBD2 (5 bases). Germline assignment: CDR1 LNHNV and CDR2 YYDKDF (reference sequence). This CDR3 region has 15 residues. The ends were cut back, 1 base at V and 1 base at J, with 11 bases in the middle. Here the CDR3 DNA reads TGTGCCACCAGCAGAGGAGGCGGAGGTTCCTACGAGCAGTACTTC. Protein: CATSRGGGGSYEQYF.

The J gene is TRBJ1-2, the V gene TRBV28; 10 bases fit TRBD1. Germline trimming cut 5 bases from V and 4 bases from J; bases unmatched to any gene: 10. Germline V gene data show CDR1 as MDHEN and CDR2 as SYDVKM. The CDR3 length is 16 residues. CDR3 amino acids: CASSTPGTGVSYGYTF. As DNA, the CDR3 is TGTGCCAGCAGTACCCCCGGGACAGGGGTTTCCTATGGCTACACCTTC.

The gene calls are TRBV30 and TRBJ2-3; TRBD1 aligns across 7 bases. The germline V gene encodes CDR1 GTSNPN and CDR2 SVGIG (reference sequence). V dropped 0 bases and J dropped 4; count of bases not matched to a gene: 1. The CDR3 consists of 13 residues. The DNA of the CDR3 is TGTGCCTGGAGTGTTAGGGGGCCAGATACGCAGTATTTT. This translates into CAWSVRGPDTQYF. Filled out from reference TRBV30 and TRBJ2-3, the complete variable domain reads SQTIHQWPATLVQPVGSPLSLECTVEGTSNPNLYWYRQAAGRGLQLLFYSVGIGQISSEVPQNLSASRPQDRQFILSSKKLLLSDSGFYLCAWSVRGPDTQYFGPGTRLTVL.

This clone was seen just once. The V and J genes are TRBV10-2 and TRBJ2-7; either TRBD1 or TRBD2 may fit D (5 bases each). Germline assignment: CDR1 WSHSY and CDR2 SAAADI. This CDR3 comprises 14 residues. Trimming pared 8 bases from V and 1 base from J, leaving 15 bases between. CDR3 residues: CASGTPGSSYEQYF. The CDR3 DNA sequence: TGCGCCAGCGGGACCCCAGGGAGTTCCTACGAGCAGTACTTC.

The V gene is TRBV30, the J gene TRBJ2-5; the D is unclear. The CDR3 loop spans 14 amino acids. Germline CDR1 and CDR2: GTSNPN and SVGIG (reference sequence). The V end lost 3 bases, the J end lost 5 bases, and 16 bases lay between the germline ends. CDR3 in amino acids: CAWRARGVRETQYF. In DNA form, the CDR3 reads TGTGCCTGGAGGGCCCGTGGGGTCCGGGAGACCCAGTACTTC.

This chain links TRBV6-5 with TRBJ2-3; 11 positions match TRBD2. V was clipped by 4 bases and J by 3 bases; unmatched bases: 3. This CDR3 region has 15 residues. The V gene's germline CDR1 is MNHEY and CDR2 SVGAGI. The CDR3 loop reads CASSSSSGRTDTQYF. Here the CDR3 DNA reads TGTGCCAGCAGTTCCTCTAGCGGGAGGACAGATACGCAGTATTTT.

V usage is TRBV7-9 and J usage is TRBJ2-7; maybe TRBD1 (5 bases). Between the trimmed V and J ends, which lost 5 bases and 2 bases, there was a span of 10 bases. Germline lookup yields CDR1 SEHNR and CDR2 FQNEAQ (reference sequence). CDR3 length: 13 residues. The CDR3 is CASSPRATYEQYF. In DNA form, the CDR3 reads TGTGCCAGCAGCCCCAGGGCTACCTACGAGCAGTACTTC. The whole variable domain, remainder taken from reference TRBV7-9 and TRBJ2-7, is DTGVSQNPRHKITKRGQNVTFRCDPISEHNRLYWYRQTLGQGPEFLTYFQNEAQLEKSRLLSDRFSAERPKGSFSTLEIQRTEQGDSAMYLCASSPRATYEQYFGPGTRLTVT.

This clone was seen a single time. The chain recombines TRBV7-9 with TRBJ2-3; D gene uncertain. The V end was cut by 0 bases, the J end by 7 bases, with 5 bases between. CDR1 SEHNR and CDR2 FQNEAQ come from the germline V gene (reference sequence). CDR3 length: 12 residues. The CDR3 reads CASSLAGNTQYF. In nucleotides, the CDR3 is TGTGCCAGCAGCTTAGCTGGGAATACGCAGTATTTT.

The CDR3 DNA sequence: TGCGCCAGCAGCCAACTCGGGCTGAAGGCCCTTGAGGGAGATACGCAGTATTTT. Its protein is CASSQLGLKALEGDTQYF. The J gene is TRBJ2-3, the V gene TRBV4-1, with D perhaps matching TRBD2 (5 bases). Germline lookup yields CDR1 MGHRA and CDR2 YSYEKL. The CDR3 runs to 18 residues. V gave up 2 bases and J gave up 5 bases, with 23 bases separating them.

This chain joins TRBV4-2 and TRBJ1-2; D gene ambiguous. Looked up from germline, CDR1 is LGHNA and CDR2 is YNFKEQ. The V and J ends lost 3 bases and 0 bases respectively, with 8 bases between them. The CDR3 runs to 14 residues. This CDR3 reads CASSQYSANYGYTF. CDR3 DNA sequence: TGTGCCAGCAGCCAGTACAGCGCTAACTATGGCTACACCTTC.

The chain employs TRBV28 and TRBJ1-1; TRBD1 aligns across 11 bases. The junction had 9 bases not matched to a gene; V was cut back by 2 bases and J by 10 bases. The CDR3 consists of 15 residues. Germline values: CDR1 MDHEN, CDR2 SYDVKM. For the CDR3, the DNA is TGTGCCAGCAGTTTACCCGGGACAGGGGGTTTTCGAGCTTTCTTT. This encodes CASSLPGTGGFRAFF.

This clone was observed once. This chain links TRBV7-9 with TRBJ2-7; TRBD1 agrees at 9 bases. CDR3 length equals 15 residues. The trim removed 6 bases at V and 4 bases at J, leaving 10 bases unmatched. Per germline, CDR1 SEHNR and CDR2 FQNEAQ (reference sequence). The CDR3: CASSARQGVSYEQYF. The CDR3 DNA reads as TGTGCCAGCAGTGCCCGACAGGGGGTTTCTTACGAGCAGTACTTC.

This chain links TRBV6-1 with TRBJ2-3; D unresolved. The V and J ends lost 8 bases and 2 bases respectively, with 5 bases between them. Looked up from germline, CDR1 is MNHNS and CDR2 is SASEGT. The CDR3 totals 11 residues. CDR3 loop: CASLVTDTQYF. The CDR3 nucleotides read TGTGCCAGCCTAGTCACAGATACGCAGTATTTT.

The sample holds one count of this clone. This chain links TRBV7-2 with TRBJ1-2, with 9 bases identical to TRBD1. The CDR3 length is 14 residues. Germline V gene data show CDR1 as SGHTA and CDR2 as FQGNSA. J was trimmed by 6 bases and V by 4 bases; bases with no gene match: 6. The CDR3 DNA is TGTGCCAGCAGCTGGGGACAGGGTGGGAATGGCTACACCTTC. This gives the protein CASSWGQGGNGYTF.

This clone has just one count. The chain recombines TRBV5-6 with TRBJ1-2; D unresolved. CDR3 length: 14 amino acids. V was clipped by 4 bases and J by 3 bases, with 13 bases between them. From germline, CDR1 is SGHDT and CDR2 YYEEEE. The chain's CDR3 is CASSPQGLDYGYTF. CDR3 DNA sequence: TGTGCCAGCAGCCCCCAAGGCTTGGACTATGGCTACACCTTC.

The rearrangement joins TRBV4-3 to TRBJ1-1; D unclear. The CDR3 is 14 residues long. Deletions cut 0 bases from V and 1 base from J, with 6 bases between. Germline CDR1 is LGHNA and CDR2 is YSLEER. CDR3 loop: CASSQDAGNTEAFF. CDR3 DNA sequence: TGCGCCAGCAGCCAAGATGCAGGGAACACTGAAGCTTTCTTT.

The V call is TRBV7-9, the J call TRBJ2-6; D tentatively reads TRBD1 or TRBD2 (5 bases each). Germline lookup yields CDR1 SEHNR and CDR2 FQNEAQ (reference sequence). Trimming left V 4 bases short and J 0 bases short, with 13 bases between. This CDR3 region has 17 residues. The CDR3 loop reads CASSYRDRGSGANVLTF. The CDR3, as DNA: TGTGCCAGCAGCTACCGGGACCGGGGCTCTGGGGCCAACGTCCTGACTTTC.

The chain has TRBV1 and TRBJ2-1; the D call TRBD2 from the table was never checked on the DNA. TRBV1 is a recognized pseudogene. The CDR3 runs to 18 residues. Here the CDR3 reads CTSSQDWRAGEANNEQFF. DNA for the CDR3: TGCACCAGCAGCCAAGATTGGAGAGCGGGAGAAGCTAACAATGAGCAGTTCTTC.

The V gene is TRBV9, the J gene TRBJ1-2, with a weak D call TRBD1 (6 bases). Germline CDR1 SGDLS, CDR2 YYNGEE. V lost 0 bases and J 2 bases, leaving 11 bases between the germline ends. The CDR3 consists of 15 residues. The CDR3 sequence: CASSVETGRNYGYTF. DNA of the CDR3: TGTGCCAGCAGCGTAGAAACAGGGAGGAACTATGGCTACACCTTC. Using reference TRBV9 and TRBJ1-2 for the parts outside the CDR3, the full variable domain is DSGVTQTPKHLITATGQRVTLRCSPRSGDLSVYWYQQSLDQGLQFLIQYYNGEERAKGNILERFSAQQFPDLHSELNLSSLELGDSALYFCASSVETGRNYGYTFGSGTRLTVV.

V is TRBV30 and J is TRBJ2-1; 10 nucleotides agree with TRBD2. Losses at the gene ends were 8 bases for V and 2 bases for J; bases not matched to a gene: 12. Per germline, CDR1 GTSNPN and CDR2 SVGIG (reference sequence). This CDR3 region has 16 residues. The CDR3 DNA follows: TGTGCCCTAAGCGGGAGGGCTCAATTTCCCTACAATGAGCAGTTCTTC. As protein: CALSGRAQFPYNEQFF.

The V and J genes are TRBV7-2 and TRBJ2-2; D remains unclear. Per the germline V gene, CDR1 is SGHTA and CDR2 is FQGNSA. Trimming removed 6 bases at V and 7 bases at J, with 12 bases between. The CDR3 extends over 13 amino acids. CDR3: CASSPDKIGELFF. The CDR3 DNA follows: TGTGCCAGCAGTCCTGACAAGATCGGGGAGCTGTTTTTT.

The chain recombines TRBV30 with TRBJ2-5; 10 nucleotides line up with TRBD2. The ends lost 2 bases at V and 4 bases at J; junction bases unmatched: 4. CDR3 length: 14 residues. Germline lookup yields CDR1 GTSNPN and CDR2 SVGIG (reference sequence). CDR3 coding DNA: TGTGCCTGGAGTAGCGGGAGGGCCAGAGAGACCCAGTACTTC. It codes for CAWSSGRARETQYF.

This chain connects TRBV6-5 to TRBJ2-7; D could derive from TRBD1 or TRBD2 (6 bases each). CDR1 and CDR2 from the germline V gene are MNHEY and SVGAGI. The CDR3 runs to 14 residues. The germline V and J ends were trimmed by 5 bases and 9 bases, with 20 bases remaining between them. The CDR3 is CASSPHGGGLGQYF. Written as DNA, the CDR3 is TGTGCCAGCAGTCCACACGGGGGCGGGTTAGGGCAGTACTTC.

The V gene is TRBV5-8, the J gene TRBJ2-7, with D unclear. The CDR3 length is 11 residues. CDR1 and CDR2 (germline): SGHTS, YDEGEE. V lost 3 bases and J lost 4, with 5 bases in between. CDR3: CASSYRYEQYF. The CDR3 DNA follows: TGTGCCAGCAGCTACCGTTACGAGCAGTACTTC.

This clone was seen a few times. The rearrangement links TRBV29-1 to TRBJ1-5; 8 bases agree with TRBD1. The V and J ends lost 5 bases and 6 bases, in that order; junction bases with no gene match: 3. Germline V gene data show CDR1 as SQVTM and CDR2 as ANQGSEA. The CDR3 loop spans 12 amino acids. The CDR3 spells CSVQGAGQPQHF. CDR3 DNA sequence: TGCAGCGTTCAGGGGGCGGGTCAGCCCCAGCATTTT.